This T cell receptor beta chain originates from a study of T cells in Graves' hyperthyroidism and ophthalmopathy. TCR beta CDR3 sequences were amplified from RNA transcripts. The HTBI set primed first-round TCR CDR3 RT-PCR. TCRdb itself ran the multiplex PCR reads through MiXCR, one entry per CDR3 protein. The table records around 270,000 distinct CDR3 sequences, roughly a fifth of them present only once. Ophthalmopathy patients showed a Clinical Activity Score of at least 3, NOSPECS grade of at least 4 and duration under 3 months. The CDR3 contains 21 residues. Looked up from germline, CDR1 is LNHNV and CDR2 is YYDKDF (reference sequence). V was clipped by 1 base and J by 4 bases; unmatched bases: 20.

Sequencing was done on a sample of blood. The V and J genes are TRBV15 and TRBJ2-1; TRBD1 matches 9 bases. The sequence came from a man over 45 with Graves' ophthalmopathy. The CDR3 DNA sequence: TGTGCCACCAGCAGAGGGACAGGGGTGGGGGTCCTATCGGTGAGATACAATGAGCAGTTCTTC. Protein: CATSRGTGVGVLSVRYNEQFF. The entire variable domain, with the rest obtained from reference TRBV15 and TRBJ2-1, is as follows: DAMVIQNPRYQVTQFGKPVTLSCSQTLNHNVMYWYQQKSSQAPKLLFHYYDKDFNNEADTPDNFQSRRPNTSFCFLDIRSPGLGDTAMYLCATSRGTGVGVLSVRYNEQFFGPGTRLTVL.